This passage covers 13 T cell receptor beta chains from one sample sequenced in a study of blood T cell repertoires in COVID-19. Profiling relied on immunoSEQ multiplex PCR, and the TCRdb table lists in-frame clones only, not all of them. The repertoire consists of approximately 180,000 clones, with 87% occurring once and the leading ten covering more than 1.5%. Sample: peripheral blood. The receptor source for this set is a woman in her forties or fifties with acute or convalescent COVID-19.

The V gene is TRBV6-1, the J gene TRBJ2-3; 8 positions agree with TRBD1. CDR1 and CDR2 (germline): MNHNS, SASEGT. There are 16 residues in the CDR3. V lost 1 base and J lost 2; bases outside the gene matches: 5. CDR3 DNA sequence: TGTGCCAGCAGTGAAGGGCAGGGGGCTCACACAGATACGCAGTATTTT. This translates into CASSEGQGAHTDTQYF.

J is TRBJ1-3 and V is TRBV7-2; D is undetermined. V was trimmed by 1 base and J by 0 bases, leaving 13 bases between them. Per germline, CDR1 SGHTA and CDR2 FQGNSA. This CDR3 has 17 residues. This CDR3 is CASSLGGSPSSGNTIYF. The CDR3 DNA sequence: TGTGCCAGCAGCTTAGGTGGCAGCCCTAGCTCTGGAAACACCATATATTTT.

This chain links TRBV1 with TRBJ2-1; TRBD1 is the table's D call and was not checked against the DNA. TRBV1 is a listed pseudogene. CDR3 length: 14 amino acids. The CDR3 reads CTSSQVKGDNEQFF. The CDR3 coding sequence is TGCACCAGCAGCCAAGTAAAAGGGGACAATGAGCAGTTCTTC.

This clone was seen only a few times. The identical CDR3 is also encoded by other nucleotide sequences in the sample. The chain links TRBV7-2 to TRBJ1-5; D not resolved. Germline V gives CDR1 SGHTA, CDR2 FQGNSA. This CDR3 has 16 residues. V was cut by 1 base and J by 3 bases, with 13 bases left in between. The CDR3 DNA is TGTGCCAGCAGCTTAGATATAGGGAGAGACAATCAGCCCCAGCATTTT. Its protein is CASSLDIGRDNQPQHF.

Only one count was recorded for this clone. The V and J genes are TRBV4-1 and TRBJ2-7, with TRBD1 matching over 7 bases. Per the germline V gene, CDR1 is MGHRA and CDR2 is YSYEKL. CDR3 length: 17 residues. V lost 4 bases and J lost 2; bases outside the gene matches: 14. The CDR3 sequence is CASSPEFRTGRAYEQYF. The CDR3 DNA follows: TGCGCCAGCAGCCCCGAATTTAGGACAGGCCGCGCCTACGAGCAGTACTTC.

The rearrangement joins TRBV29-1 to TRBJ2-7; D remains unclear. The CDR3 runs 12 residues. Germline V gives CDR1 SQVTM, CDR2 ANQGSEA. Trimming removed 5 bases from V and 0 bases from J, with 8 bases in between. As DNA, the CDR3 is TGCAGCGTTCGCGAAGACTCCTACGAGCAGTACTTC. It specifies CSVREDSYEQYF.

J is TRBJ2-7 and V is TRBV10-2; 11 bases map to TRBD1. The junction had 8 bases not matched to a gene; V was cut back by 10 bases and J by 6 bases. CDR3 size: 13 residues. The germline gives CDR1 WSHSY, CDR2 SAAADI. This CDR3 reads CATTGTGGSEQYF. The CDR3 bases are TGCGCCACCACCGGGACAGGGGGAAGCGAGCAGTACTTC.

CDR3 sequence: CASSQNNNYGYTF. The DNA of the CDR3 is TGTGCCAGCAGCCAAAACAATAACTATGGCTACACCTTC. J is TRBJ1-2 and V is TRBV3-1 (or the pseudogene TRBV3-2); D call uncertain. The CDR3 is made up of 13 amino acids. The germline V gene encodes CDR1 LGHDT and CDR2 YNNKEL (reference sequence). Trimming removed 2 bases at V and 1 base at J, with 5 bases between.

This chain links TRBV2 with TRBJ2-2; TRBD1 matches at 10 bases. Germline V gene lookup returns CDR1 SNHLY and CDR2 FYNNEI. Losses at the gene ends were 7 bases for V and 7 bases for J; bases not matched to a gene: 6. CDR3 size: 14 residues. The CDR3 nucleotides are TGTGCCAGCAAACGACAGGGGGCAAACGGGGAGCTGTTTTTT. It specifies CASKRQGANGELFF.

V and J are TRBV11-3 and TRBJ2-3; 7 positions match TRBD2. V shed 8 bases and J 4 bases; nucleotides not matched to a gene: 12. Germline V CDR1 and CDR2: SGHNT, YENEEA. CDR3 size: 15 residues. The CDR3 region has the DNA TGTGCCAGCTCTACGGGGGGAGCGGCGGCAGATACGCAGTATTTT. The encoded protein is CASSTGGAAADTQYF.

The chain uses TRBV19 and TRBJ1-6; 7 nucleotides match TRBD1. The CDR3 consists of 15 residues. V lost 4 bases, J lost 0 bases, and 0 bases stayed unmatched. Germline V gene data show CDR1 as LNHDA and CDR2 as SQIVND (reference sequence). The CDR3 DNA reads TGTGCCAGTAGTAGGGACAGCTCCTATAATTCACCCCTCCACTTT. Its protein product is CASSRDSSYNSPLHF.

This chain uses TRBV11-2 with TRBJ2-5; tentatively, D is TRBD2 (5 bases). The CDR3 length is 14 residues. V lost 4 bases and J lost 3, with 12 bases in between. Germline CDR1 reads SGHAT; CDR2 reads FQNNGV. Here the CDR3 DNA reads TGTGCCAGCAGCTCCAATACTAGGGAAGAGACCCAGTACTTC. It yields the protein CASSSNTREETQYF.

The V call is TRBV7-9, the J call TRBJ1-1; D perhaps matches TRBD1 (6 bases). Trimming took 5 bases from V and 5 from J, leaving 15 bases between them. Germline V CDR1 and CDR2: SEHNR, FQNEAQ (reference sequence). The CDR3 consists of 14 residues. The CDR3 reads CASSLTGLGTEAFF. CDR3 nucleotides: TGTGCCAGCAGCCTCACAGGGTTGGGGACTGAAGCTTTCTTT.